The T cell receptor beta chain described here comes from a study of glioma-infiltrating T cells. Whole-study findings and limits: Tissue-blood divergence was below expectation in non-neoplastic patients, above in gliomas. CDR3 overlap between tissue and blood was very small.

Amplification of TCR alpha and beta CDR3 regions from RNA used iRepertoire nested multiplex PCR. In TCRdb, the multiplex PCR reads were re-called with MiXCR into one record per CDR3 protein. The data contain fewer than 110,000 distinct CDR3 sequences, 25% to 30% of them singletons. Germline CDR1 SGDLS, CDR2 YYNGEE. The CDR3 spans 15 residues. Trimming cost V 2 bases and J 1 base; bases outside gene matches: 3. With respect to this clonotype: Its antigen is currently unknown.

The specimen was glioma tissue, nonneoplastic brain tissue, or PBMCs (not recorded which). V usage is TRBV9 and J usage is TRBJ2-3, with TRBD2 identical over 8 bases. The clonotype originates from a human donor with low-grade glioma or glioblastoma, undergoing nonglioma brain surgery, or in good health (not recorded which). The CDR3 reads CASSVSSGRTDTQYF. The CDR3 DNA reads as TGTGCCAGCAGCGTGTCTAGCGGGCGCACAGATACGCAGTATTTT.